This record concerns one T cell receptor beta chain sequence. This specimen comes from a study of T cell changes during pregnancy in multiple sclerosis. The data were produced by immunoSEQ multiplex PCR, yet TCRdb's version contains in-frame clones alone and is incomplete. The sample contains 65,000 to 95,000 clones, approximately 94% of which appear only once. The ends lost 4 bases at V and 6 bases at J; junction bases unmatched: 8. Germline-derived CDR1 and CDR2 are MNHEY and SMNVEV (reference sequence). This CDR3 has 16 amino acids. The sample consisted of peripheral blood, taken after pregnancy. The TCR was taken from a female donor in good health, enrolled as a control in a pregnancy study. This chain links TRBV27 with TRBJ2-7; 14 bases line up with TRBD2. CDR3 DNA sequence: TGTGCCAGCAGTTCCCGGACTAGCGGGGGGAATAGCGAGCAGTACTTC. This gives the protein CASSSRTSGGNSEQYF.